One and the same sample provided the 2 T cell receptor beta chains below, sequenced in a study of patients and donors after allogeneic stem cell transplantation. TCRdb passed the RT-PCR reads through MiXCR, listing each CDR3 protein once. The sample has fewer than 180,000 distinct CDR3 sequences; over 35% are singletons. Sequencing input: blood, either unsorted or a sorted T cell fraction (not recorded which). The source of these receptors is a human donor who was either an allogeneic HSCT recipient or a stem cell or donor lymphocyte infusion donor (not recorded which). It is not recorded whose cells these are; they may come from a transplant donor.

The chain links TRBV6-6 to TRBJ1-1; D remains ambiguous. V was trimmed by 7 bases and J by 1 base, leaving 13 bases between them. This CDR3 spans 14 amino acids. Germline values: CDR1 MNHNY, CDR2 SVGAGI (reference sequence). The chain's CDR3 is CASTWGGQNTEAFF. In DNA, the CDR3 is TGTGCCAGCACCTGGGGAGGGCAGAACACTGAAGCTTTCTTT.

The genes are TRBV20-1 and TRBJ1-2, with D tentatively TRBD1 (6 bases). The CDR3 loop spans 14 amino acids. Looked up from germline, CDR1 is DFQATT and CDR2 is SNEGSKA (reference sequence). Deletions cut 6 bases from V and 2 bases from J, with 16 bases between. The CDR3 reads CSAPGGTTNYGYTF. The CDR3 nucleotides are TGCAGTGCCCCCGGGGGGACAACCAACTATGGCTACACCTTC.